This record looks at one T cell receptor (beta chain) sequence and its context. Its antigen is unknown. The sample comes from a study of T-cell memory formation after mild COVID-19. General study points: Day 37-peaking second-wave clones had unconfirmed SARS-CoV-2 specificity. Clones which contracted sat mainly in CM and EM if CD4+, and in EMRA if CD8+. Some SARS-CoV-2-responding clones were already detected in memory before infection. A balance of CD4 and CD8 characterized clones contracting day 15 to 85, whereas later expanders leaned CD4+.

TCRdb redid the calling of the 5' RACE reads with MiXCR, one entry per CDR3 protein. The table includes around 370,000 distinct CDR3 sequences, over 20% detected once. Germline lookup yields CDR1 LNHDA and CDR2 SQIVND (reference sequence). The CDR3 length is 12 residues. V was shortened by 4 bases and J by 3 bases, with 7 bases between the two germline ends. This chain links TRBV19 with TRBJ2-7; D possibly corresponds to TRBD1 (5 bases). The sequencing sample was made of PBMCs or a T cell subset sorted from them (not recorded which). This TCR was sampled from an adult woman who had mild COVID-19 (a few samples of this study predate the infection). Cell type and time point are not known. CDR3 loop: CASSTGYYEQYF. CDR3 coding DNA: TGTGCCAGTAGTACAGGGTACTACGAGCAGTACTTC.